This T cell receptor (beta chain) was recorded in a study of T cells in women clearing cervical HPV infection. Comment on this clone: The CDR3 end lies 3 residues beyond the end of the read and is filled in from the germline J gene.

The CDR3 has 15 residues. Germline V gene sequence: CDR1 LNHDA, CDR2 SQIVND (reference sequence). HPV was found by MY09/MY11 PCR and dot-blot genotyping. Sequencing used immunoSEQ multiplex PCR; TCRdb keeps in-frame clones, though not all of them. The specimen's table records approximately 35,000 clones. Sequenced: blood buffy coat. This clonotype was sampled from a woman aged 18 to 75 with a cervical HPV16 infection that either progressed to CIN3+ or cleared (not recorded which). The chain combines TRBV19 with TRBJ1-2; D is perhaps TRBD1 (6 bases). The CDR3 region is CASSIKAGGYNDYTF. CDR3 DNA, as far as it was read: TGTGCCAGTAGTATAAAAGCGGGGGGCTACAATGAC.